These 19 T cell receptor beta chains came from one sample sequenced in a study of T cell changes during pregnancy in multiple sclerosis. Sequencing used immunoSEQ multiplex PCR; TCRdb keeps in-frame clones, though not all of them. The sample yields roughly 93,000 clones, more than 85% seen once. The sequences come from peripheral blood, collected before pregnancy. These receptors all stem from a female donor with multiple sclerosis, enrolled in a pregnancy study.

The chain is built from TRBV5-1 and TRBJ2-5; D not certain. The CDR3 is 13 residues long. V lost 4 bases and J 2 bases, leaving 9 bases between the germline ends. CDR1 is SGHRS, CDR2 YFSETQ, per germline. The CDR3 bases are TGCGCCAGCAGCCTCAGTTTACAAGAGACCCAGTACTTC. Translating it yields CASSLSLQETQYF.

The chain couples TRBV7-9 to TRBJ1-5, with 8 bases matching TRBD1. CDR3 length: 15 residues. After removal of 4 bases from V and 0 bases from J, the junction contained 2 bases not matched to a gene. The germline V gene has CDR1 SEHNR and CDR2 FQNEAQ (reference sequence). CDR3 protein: CASSSTGDSNQPQHF. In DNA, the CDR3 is TGTGCCAGCAGCTCGACAGGGGATAGCAATCAGCCCCAGCATTTT.

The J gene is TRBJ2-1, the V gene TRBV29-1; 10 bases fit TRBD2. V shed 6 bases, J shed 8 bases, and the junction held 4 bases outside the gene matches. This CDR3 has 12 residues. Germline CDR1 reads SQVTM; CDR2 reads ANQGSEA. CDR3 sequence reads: CSVPSGSYEQFF. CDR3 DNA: TGCAGCGTCCCTAGCGGGAGTTATGAGCAGTTCTTC.

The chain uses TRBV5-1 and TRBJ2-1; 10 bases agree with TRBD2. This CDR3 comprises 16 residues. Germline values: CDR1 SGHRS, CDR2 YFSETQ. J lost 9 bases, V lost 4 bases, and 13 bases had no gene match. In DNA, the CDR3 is TGCGCCAGCAGCATGCTTATAGCGGGGGGTGGAGCTGAGCAGTTCTTC. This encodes CASSMLIAGGGAEQFF.

The CDR3 loop is CASSPGQGEEQYF. For the CDR3, the DNA is TGTGCCAGCAGCCCGGGACAGGGGGAAGAGCAGTACTTC. The rearrangement uses TRBV7-2 and TRBJ2-7; 11 nucleotides line up with TRBD1. Germline V gives CDR1 SGHTA, CDR2 FQGNSA. After removal of 5 bases from V and 7 bases from J, the junction contained 4 bases not matched to a gene. This CDR3 is 13 amino acids long.

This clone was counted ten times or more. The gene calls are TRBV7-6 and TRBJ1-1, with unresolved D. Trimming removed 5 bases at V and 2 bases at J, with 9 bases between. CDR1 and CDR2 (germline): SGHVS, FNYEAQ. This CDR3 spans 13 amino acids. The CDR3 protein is CASSRELNTEAFF. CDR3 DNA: TGTGCCAGCAGCCGAGAATTAAACACTGAAGCTTTCTTT.

The CDR3 region is CASSLDLSRTNYGYTF. The CDR3 DNA reads as TGTGCCAGCAGCTTAGATCTGAGCCGCACTAACTATGGCTACACCTTC. V and J are TRBV11-2 and TRBJ1-2; D not resolved. With 0 bases removed from V and 0 bases from J, the gap between germline ends came to 11 bases. Germline lookup yields CDR1 SGHAT and CDR2 FQNNGV. CDR3 length: 16 residues.

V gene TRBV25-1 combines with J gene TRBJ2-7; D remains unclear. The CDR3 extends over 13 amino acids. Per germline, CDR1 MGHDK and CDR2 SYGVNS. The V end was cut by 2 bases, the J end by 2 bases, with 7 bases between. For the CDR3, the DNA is TGTGCCAGCAGTGAACCAGGCCCCTACGAGCAGTACTTC. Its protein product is CASSEPGPYEQYF.

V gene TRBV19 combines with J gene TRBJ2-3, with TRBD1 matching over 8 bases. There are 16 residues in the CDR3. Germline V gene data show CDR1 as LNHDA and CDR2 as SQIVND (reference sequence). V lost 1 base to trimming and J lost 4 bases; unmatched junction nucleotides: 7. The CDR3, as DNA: TGTGCCAGTAGTATAGCCACGGGACAGGCTGCAGATACGCAGTATTTT. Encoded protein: CASSIATGQAADTQYF. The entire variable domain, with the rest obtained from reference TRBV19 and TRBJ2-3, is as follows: DGGITQSPKYLFRKEGQNVTLSCEQNLNHDAMYWYRQDPGQGLRLIYYSQIVNDFQKGDIAEGYSVSREKKESFPLTVTSAQKNPTAFYLCASSIATGQAADTQYFGPGTRLTVL.

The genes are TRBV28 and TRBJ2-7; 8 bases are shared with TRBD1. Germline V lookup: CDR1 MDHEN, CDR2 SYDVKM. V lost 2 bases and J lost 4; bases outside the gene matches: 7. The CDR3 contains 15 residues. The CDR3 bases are TGTGCCAGCAGTTTAGTGGCAGGGGGCGAGTACGAGCAGTACTTC. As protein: CASSLVAGGEYEQYF.

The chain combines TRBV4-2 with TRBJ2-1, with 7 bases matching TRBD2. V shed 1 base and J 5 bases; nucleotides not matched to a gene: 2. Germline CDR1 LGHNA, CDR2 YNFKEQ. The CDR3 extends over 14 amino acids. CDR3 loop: CASSQGTSHNEQFF. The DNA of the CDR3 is TGTGCCAGCAGCCAAGGGACTAGTCACAATGAGCAGTTCTTC.

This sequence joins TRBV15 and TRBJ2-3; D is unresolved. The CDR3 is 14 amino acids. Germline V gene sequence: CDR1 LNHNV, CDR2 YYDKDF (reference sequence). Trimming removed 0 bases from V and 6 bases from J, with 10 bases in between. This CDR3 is CATSRDLPTDTQYF. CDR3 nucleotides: TGTGCCACCAGCAGAGACCTCCCTACGGATACGCAGTATTTT.

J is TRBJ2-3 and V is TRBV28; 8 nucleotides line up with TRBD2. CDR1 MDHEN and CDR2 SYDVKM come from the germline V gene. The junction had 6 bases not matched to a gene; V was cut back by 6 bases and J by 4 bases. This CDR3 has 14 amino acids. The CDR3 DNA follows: TGTGCCAGCAGCCCCAGCGGGAGTGCAGATACGCAGTATTTT. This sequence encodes CASSPSGSADTQYF.

CDR3: CASGTGRGSYEQYF. The CDR3 DNA follows: TGTGCCAGCGGGACAGGGAGGGGCTCCTACGAGCAGTACTTC. The chain couples TRBV27 to TRBJ2-7; TRBD1 aligns across 9 bases. The CDR3 is made up of 14 amino acids. The ends lost 8 bases at V and 0 bases at J; junction bases unmatched: 5. Germline V gene sequence: CDR1 MNHEY, CDR2 SMNVEV (reference sequence).

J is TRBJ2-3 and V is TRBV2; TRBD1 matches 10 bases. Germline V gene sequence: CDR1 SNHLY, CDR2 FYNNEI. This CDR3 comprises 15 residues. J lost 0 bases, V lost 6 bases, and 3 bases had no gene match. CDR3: CASRRQGASTDTQYF. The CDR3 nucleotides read TGTGCCAGCAGGAGACAGGGGGCCAGCACAGATACGCAGTATTTT. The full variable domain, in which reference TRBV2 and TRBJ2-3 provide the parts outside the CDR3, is EPEVTQTPSHQVTQMGQEVILRCVPISNHLYFYWYRQILGQKVEFLVSFYNNEISEKSEIFDDQFSVERPDGSNFTLKIRSTKLEDSAMYFCASRRQGASTDTQYFGPGTRLTVL.

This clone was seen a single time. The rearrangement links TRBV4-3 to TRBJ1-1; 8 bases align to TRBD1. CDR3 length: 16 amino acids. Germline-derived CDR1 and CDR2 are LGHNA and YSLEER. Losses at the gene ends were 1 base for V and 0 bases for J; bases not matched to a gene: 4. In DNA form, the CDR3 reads TGCGCCAGCAGCCAAGGGACAGGGACCATGAACACTGAAGCTTTCTTT. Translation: CASSQGTGTMNTEAFF.

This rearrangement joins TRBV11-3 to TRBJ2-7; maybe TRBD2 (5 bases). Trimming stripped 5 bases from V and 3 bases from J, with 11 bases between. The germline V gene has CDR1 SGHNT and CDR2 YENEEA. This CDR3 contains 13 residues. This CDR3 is CASSAGVNYEQYF. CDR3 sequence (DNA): TGTGCCAGCAGCGCCGGGGTAAACTACGAGCAGTACTTC. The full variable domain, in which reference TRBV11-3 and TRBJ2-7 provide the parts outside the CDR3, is EAGVVQSPRYKIIEKKQPVAFWCNPISGHNTLYWYLQNLGQGPELLIRYENEEAVDDSQLPKDRFSAERLKGVDSTLKIQPAELGDSAVYLCASSAGVNYEQYFGPGTRLTVT.

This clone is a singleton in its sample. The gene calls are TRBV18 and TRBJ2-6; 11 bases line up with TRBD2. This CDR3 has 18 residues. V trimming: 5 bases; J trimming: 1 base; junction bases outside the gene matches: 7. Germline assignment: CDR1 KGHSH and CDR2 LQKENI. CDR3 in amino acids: CASSFSSGRTSGANVLTF. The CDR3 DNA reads TGTGCCAGCTCATTTTCTAGCGGGAGGACTTCTGGGGCCAACGTCCTGACTTTC.

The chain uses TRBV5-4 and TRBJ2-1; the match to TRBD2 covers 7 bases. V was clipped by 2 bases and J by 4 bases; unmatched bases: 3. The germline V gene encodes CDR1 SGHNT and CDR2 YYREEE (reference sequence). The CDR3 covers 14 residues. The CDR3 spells CASSLGLDYNEQFF. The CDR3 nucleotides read TGTGCCAGCAGCTTAGGACTAGATTACAATGAGCAGTTCTTC.